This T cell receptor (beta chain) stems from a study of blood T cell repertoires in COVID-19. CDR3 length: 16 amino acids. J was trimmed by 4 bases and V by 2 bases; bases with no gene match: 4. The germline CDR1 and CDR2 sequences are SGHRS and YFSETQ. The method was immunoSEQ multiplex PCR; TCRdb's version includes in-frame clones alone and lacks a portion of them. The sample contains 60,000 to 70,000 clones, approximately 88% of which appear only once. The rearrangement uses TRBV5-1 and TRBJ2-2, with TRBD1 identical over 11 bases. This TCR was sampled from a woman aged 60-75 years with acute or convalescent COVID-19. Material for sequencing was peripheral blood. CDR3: CASSFRDRGTTGELFF. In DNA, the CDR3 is TGCGCCAGCAGCTTTCGGGACAGGGGGACCACCGGGGAGCTGTTTTTT.